Reported below is one T cell receptor (beta chain). Its cognate antigen is unknown. Per the germline V gene, CDR1 is SGHTA and CDR2 is FQGTGA. The CDR3 runs to 18 residues. V lost 4 bases and J 4 bases, leaving 22 bases between the germline ends. CD45RO/CCR7/CD25/CD127/CD95/CD27 separated CD4+ naive, central memory, regulatory and stem cell-like memory cells by sorting. The data stem from a study of beta chain features in type 1 diabetes. Study-level findings and limits: Type 1 diabetes patients had fewer VDJ junction insertions and more deletions. Amplification by PCR could prefer shorter templates, with the same effect in patients and controls. The question left open here concerned HLA type influencing TCRB rearrangement.

Investigators reverse transcribed all isolated RNA, so they sequenced expressed TCRB transcripts. TCRdb keeps only in-frame clones here, not all; method: immunoSEQ multiplex PCR. The table shows around 140,000 clones, with around 9.3% occurring only once. Sequencing was done on a sample of naive CD4+ T cells from blood. This receptor was obtained from a man aged 18 to 30 in good health. V usage is TRBV7-3 and J usage is TRBJ2-2, with a weak D call TRBD2 (6 bases). The CDR3 DNA sequence: TGTGCCAGCAGCTCAATCAACCGGGACTCCAAGGGCACCGGGGAGCTGTTTTTT. Protein: CASSSINRDSKGTGELFF.